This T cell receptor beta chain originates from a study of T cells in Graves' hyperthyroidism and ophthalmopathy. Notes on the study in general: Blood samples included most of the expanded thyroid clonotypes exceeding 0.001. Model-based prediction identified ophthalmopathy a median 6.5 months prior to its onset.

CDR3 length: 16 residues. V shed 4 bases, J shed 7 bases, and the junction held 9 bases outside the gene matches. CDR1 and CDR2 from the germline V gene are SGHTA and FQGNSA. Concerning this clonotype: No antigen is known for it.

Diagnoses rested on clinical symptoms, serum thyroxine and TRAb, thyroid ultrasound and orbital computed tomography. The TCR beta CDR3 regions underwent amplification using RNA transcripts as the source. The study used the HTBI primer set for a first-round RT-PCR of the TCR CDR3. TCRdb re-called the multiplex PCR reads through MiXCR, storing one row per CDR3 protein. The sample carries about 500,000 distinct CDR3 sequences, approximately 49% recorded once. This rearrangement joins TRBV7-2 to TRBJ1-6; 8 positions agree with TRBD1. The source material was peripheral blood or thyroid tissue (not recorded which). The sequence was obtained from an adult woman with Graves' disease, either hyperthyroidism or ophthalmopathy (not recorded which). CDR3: CASSSLTGDGNSPLHF. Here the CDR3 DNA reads TGTGCCAGCAGCTCGCTGACAGGGGATGGAAATTCACCCCTCCACTTT.